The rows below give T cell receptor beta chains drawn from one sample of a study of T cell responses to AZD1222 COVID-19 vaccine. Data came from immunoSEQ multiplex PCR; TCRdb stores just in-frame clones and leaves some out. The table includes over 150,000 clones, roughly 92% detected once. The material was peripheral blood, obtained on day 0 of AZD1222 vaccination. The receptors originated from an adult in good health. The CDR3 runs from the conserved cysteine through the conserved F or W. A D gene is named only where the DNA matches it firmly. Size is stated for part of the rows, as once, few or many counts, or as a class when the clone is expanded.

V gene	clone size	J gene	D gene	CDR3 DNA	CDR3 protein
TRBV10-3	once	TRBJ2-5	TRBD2	TGTGCCATCAGTCCAGAGGGACTAGCGGGAGAGACCCAGTACTTC	CAISPEGLAGETQYF
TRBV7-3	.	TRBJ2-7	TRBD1	TGTGCCAGCAGCCTCCGACAGGGCCCTATCTACGAGCAGTACTTC	CASSLRQGPIYEQYF
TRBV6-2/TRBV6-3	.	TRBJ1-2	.	TGTGCCAGCAGTTACGGGCTCGATGGCTACACCTTC	CASSYGLDGYTF
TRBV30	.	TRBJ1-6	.	TGTGCCTGGAGCCGGGGCGGTAATTCACCCCTCCACTTT	CAWSRGGNSPLHF
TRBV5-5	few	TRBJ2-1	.	TGTGCCAGCAGCCTTAGAAGTGGGAGCTCCTACAATGAGCAGTTCTTC	CASSLRSGSSYNEQFF
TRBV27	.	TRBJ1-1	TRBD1	TGTGCCAGCAGTTTACAGGGGGCGAATACTGAAGCTTTCTTT	CASSLQGANTEAFF
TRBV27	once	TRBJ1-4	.	TGTGCCAGCAGTTGGGCGGCTTACAATGAAAAACTGTTTTTT	CASSWAAYNEKLFF
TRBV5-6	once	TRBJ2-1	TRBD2	TGTGCCAGCAGCTTGAGCGGGAGTAGGCGTGAGCAGTTCTTC	CASSLSGSRREQFF
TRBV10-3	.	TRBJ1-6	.	TGTGCCATCAGACGGGTCGAACATAATTCACCCCTCCACTTT	CAIRRVEHNSPLHF
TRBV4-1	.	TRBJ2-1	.	TGCGCCAGCAGCCAAGAACGGCCAAGCGGAGCTTACAATGAGCAGTTCTTC	CASSQERPSGAYNEQFF
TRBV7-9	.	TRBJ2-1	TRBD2	TGTGCCAGCAGCAGACCGGGACTAGCAGTCTACAATGAGCAGTTCTTC	CASSRPGLAVYNEQFF
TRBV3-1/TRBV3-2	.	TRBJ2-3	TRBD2	TGTGCCAGCAGCCAAGATCCCGCGCGGGGGTCCACAGATACGCAGTATTTT	CASSQDPARGSTDTQYF
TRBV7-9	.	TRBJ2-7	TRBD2	TGTGCCAGCAGCGCTCAGAGGGCGGGGGGCGAGCAGTACTTC	CASSAQRAGGEQYF
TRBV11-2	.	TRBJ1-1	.	TGTGCCAGCAGCGCTAGTTGGGACACTGAAGCTTTCTTT	CASSASWDTEAFF
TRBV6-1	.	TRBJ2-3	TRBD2	TGTGCCAGCAGTGACCAAGCGGGGCTGAGCACAGATACGCAGTATTTT	CASSDQAGLSTDTQYF
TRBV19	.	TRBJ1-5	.	TGTGCCAGTAGATATGATCTGAGGAGTAATCAGCCCCAGCATTTT	CASRYDLRSNQPQHF
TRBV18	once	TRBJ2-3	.	TGTGCCAGCTCCGCCGGGGGCCGCACAGATACGCAGTATTTT	CASSAGGRTDTQYF
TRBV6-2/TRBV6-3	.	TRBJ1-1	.	TGTGCCAGCAGCTACTTCCCGTATGGGAACACTGAAGCTTTCTTT	CASSYFPYGNTEAFF
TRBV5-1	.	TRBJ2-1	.	TGCGCCAGCAGCTTGTCCGGGTCCAACTCCTACAATGAGCAGTTCTTC	CASSLSGSNSYNEQFF
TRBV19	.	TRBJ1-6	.	TGTGCCAGTAGTATAATGCAGGCCCGCTCCTATAATTCACCCCTCCACTTT	CASSIMQARSYNSPLHF
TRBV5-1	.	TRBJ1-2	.	TGCGCCAGCAGCTTGGGGGGAGTAACGCAGGGAGGTGGCTACACCTTC	CASSLGGVTQGGGYTF
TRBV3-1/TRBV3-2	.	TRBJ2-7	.	TGTGCCAGCAGCCACCCTCGGGACCCACAGCTGTACTTC	CASSHPRDPQLYF
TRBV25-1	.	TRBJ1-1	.	TGTGCCAGCAGACCCGGGGGGTATGCTGAAGCTTTCTTT	CASRPGGYAEAFF
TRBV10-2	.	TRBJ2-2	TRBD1	TGCGCCAGCAGTGATGGGACAGCCAACACCGGGGAGCTGTTTTTT	CASSDGTANTGELFF
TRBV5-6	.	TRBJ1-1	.	TGTGCCAGCACCCCGGGGCGGAGGAACACTGAAGCTTTCTTT	CASTPGRRNTEAFF
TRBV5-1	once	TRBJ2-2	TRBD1	TGCGCCAGCACCCCCACAGGGGGAAGGACCGGGGAGCTGTTTTTT	CASTPTGGRTGELFF
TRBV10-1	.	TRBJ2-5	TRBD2	TGCGCCAGCAGTGAGTCGTTGCGGGGGGGCCAAGAGACCCAGTACTTC	CASSESLRGGQETQYF
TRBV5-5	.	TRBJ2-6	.	TGTGCCAGCAGCGTTGACAGGAAGAGCTCTGGGGCCAACGTCCTGACTTTC	CASSVDRKSSGANVLTF
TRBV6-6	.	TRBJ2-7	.	TGTGCCAGCAGCCAGGACCCGTTAGAGCAGTACTTC	CASSQDPLEQYF
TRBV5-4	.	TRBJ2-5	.	TGTGCCAGCAGCTTGGACGAGACCCAGTACTTC	CASSLDETQYF
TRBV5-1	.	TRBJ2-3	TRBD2	TGCGCCAGCAGCTTGGATCCCCTAGCGGGGAGGGCAGATACGCAGTATTTT	CASSLDPLAGRADTQYF
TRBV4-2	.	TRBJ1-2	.	TGTGCCAGCAGCCAAGGGGAAGGGGCACCCTATGGCTACACCTTC	CASSQGEGAPYGYTF
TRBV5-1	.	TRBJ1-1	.	TGCGCCAGCAGCTATGGGGCAGCGAACACTGAAGCTTTCTTT	CASSYGAANTEAFF
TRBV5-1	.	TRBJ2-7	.	TGCGCCAGTACCTACCCCGGGAGCAACGAGCAGTACTTC	CASTYPGSNEQYF
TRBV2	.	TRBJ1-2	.	TGTGCCAGCAATTTCGGTTTCTATGGCTACACCTTC	CASNFGFYGYTF
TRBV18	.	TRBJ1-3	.	TGTGCCAGCTCACCATCAGGGGTCCTCTCTGGAAACACCATATATTTT	CASSPSGVLSGNTIYF
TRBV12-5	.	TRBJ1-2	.	TGTGCTAGTGGTTCCTTCGGGACAAACTATGGCTACACCTTC	CASGSFGTNYGYTF
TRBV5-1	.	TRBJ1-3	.	TGCGCCAGCAGCCCCGATTCTCGACGGGGATCTGGAAACACCATATATTTT	CASSPDSRRGSGNTIYF
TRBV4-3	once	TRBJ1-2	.	TGCGCCAGCAGCCAAGGTTATCGGGATGGCTACACCTTC	CASSQGYRDGYTF
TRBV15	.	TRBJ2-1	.	TGTGCCACCAGCAGAGCTGGTGAGCAGTTCTTC	CATSRAGEQFF
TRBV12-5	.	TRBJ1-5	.	TGTGCTAGCGGGAGGGATAGCAATCAGCCCCAGCATTTT	CASGRDSNQPQHF
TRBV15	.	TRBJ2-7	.	TGTGCCACCAGCAGAGAAGTCCAGGGCTACGAGCAGTACTTC	CATSREVQGYEQYF
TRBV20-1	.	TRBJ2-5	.	TGCAGTGCCGTGCAGGGAGAGACCCAGTACTTC	CSAVQGETQYF
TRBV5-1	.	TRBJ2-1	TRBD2	TGCGCCAGCAGCTTGACTAGCGGGATCAATGAGCAGTTCTTC	CASSLTSGINEQFF
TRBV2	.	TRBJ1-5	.	TGTGCCAGCAGTGAAGCCAGTCAGGGACGCAATCAGCCCCAGCATTTT	CASSEASQGRNQPQHF
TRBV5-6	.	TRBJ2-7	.	TGTGCCAGCCTGACTCCTTACTCCTACGAGCAGTACTTC	CASLTPYSYEQYF
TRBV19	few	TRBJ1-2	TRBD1	TGTGCCAGTAGTATGGCCCCGGGACAGATCTATGGCTACACCTTC	CASSMAPGQIYGYTF
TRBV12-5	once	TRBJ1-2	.	TGTGCTAGTGGTTCCCCCGCAGGGTCCGATGGCTACACCTTC	CASGSPAGSDGYTF
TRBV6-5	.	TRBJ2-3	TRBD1	TGTGCCAGCAGTTATCGGGACAGGACAACAGATACGCAGTATTTT	CASSYRDRTTDTQYF
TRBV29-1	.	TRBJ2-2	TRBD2	TGCAGCGTCACTAGCGGAAGCACCGGGGAGCTGTTTTTT	CSVTSGSTGELFF
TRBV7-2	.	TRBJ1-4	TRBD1	TGTGCCAGCAGCTTAGATTGGCAGGGGGCGCACGAAAAACTGTTTTTT	CASSLDWQGAHEKLFF